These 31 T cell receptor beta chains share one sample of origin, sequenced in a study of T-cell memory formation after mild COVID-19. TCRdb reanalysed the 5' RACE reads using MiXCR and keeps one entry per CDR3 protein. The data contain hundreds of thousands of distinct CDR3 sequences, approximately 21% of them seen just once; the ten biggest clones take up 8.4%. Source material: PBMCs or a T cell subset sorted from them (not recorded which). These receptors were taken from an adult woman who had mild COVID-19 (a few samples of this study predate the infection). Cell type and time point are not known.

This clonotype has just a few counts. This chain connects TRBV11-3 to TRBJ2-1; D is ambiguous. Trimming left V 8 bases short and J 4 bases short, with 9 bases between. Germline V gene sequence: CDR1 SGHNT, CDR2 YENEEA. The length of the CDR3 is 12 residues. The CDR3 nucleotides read TGTGCCAGCCAACGTCAGTACAATGAGCAGTTCTTC. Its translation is CASQRQYNEQFF.

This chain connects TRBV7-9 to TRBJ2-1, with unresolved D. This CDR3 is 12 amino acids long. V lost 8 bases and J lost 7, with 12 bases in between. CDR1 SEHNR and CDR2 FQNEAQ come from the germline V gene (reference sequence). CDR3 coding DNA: TGTGCCAGCCTGGGAACTGCAAATGAGCAGTTCTTC. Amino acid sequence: CASLGTANEQFF.

CDR3 sequence reads: CASSPDYEQFF. The CDR3 DNA follows: TGCGCCAGCAGCCCCGACTATGAGCAGTTCTTC. This chain joins TRBV5-1 and TRBJ2-1; D unclear. The germline CDR1 and CDR2 sequences are SGHRS and YFSETQ. V lost 4 bases to trimming and J lost 8 bases, with 7 bases between them. The CDR3 is 11 residues long.

CDR3: CASSPLAGPILPTDTQYF. The CDR3, as DNA: TGTGCCAGCAGCCCTCTAGCGGGACCCATTCTACCCACAGATACGCAGTATTTT. The rearrangement uses TRBV12-3 or TRBV12-4 and TRBJ2-3; 9 bases map to TRBD2. The junction had 15 bases not matched to a gene; V was cut back by 6 bases and J by 2 bases. The CDR3 has 18 amino acids.

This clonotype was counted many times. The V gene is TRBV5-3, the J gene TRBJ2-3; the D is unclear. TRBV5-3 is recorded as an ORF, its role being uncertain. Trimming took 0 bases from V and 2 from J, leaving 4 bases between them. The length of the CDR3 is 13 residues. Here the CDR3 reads CARSLGVTDTQYF. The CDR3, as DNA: TGTGCCAGAAGCTTGGGGGTCACAGATACGCAGTATTTT.

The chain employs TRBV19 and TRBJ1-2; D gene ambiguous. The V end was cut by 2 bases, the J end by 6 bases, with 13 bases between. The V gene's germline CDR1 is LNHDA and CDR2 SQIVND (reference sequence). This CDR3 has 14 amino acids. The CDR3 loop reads CASSIINDVHGYTF. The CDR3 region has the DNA TGTGCCAGTAGTATAATTAACGATGTACATGGCTACACCTTC.

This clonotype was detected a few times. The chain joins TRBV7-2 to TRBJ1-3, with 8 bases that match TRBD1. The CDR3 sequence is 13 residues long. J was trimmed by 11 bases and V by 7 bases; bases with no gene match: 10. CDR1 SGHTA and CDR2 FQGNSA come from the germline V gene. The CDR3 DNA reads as TGTGCCAGCAATCAGGGGGCTGAGAGTGCCATATATTTT. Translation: CASNQGAESAIYF. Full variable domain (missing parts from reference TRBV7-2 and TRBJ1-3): GAGVSQSPSNKVTEKGKDVELRCDPISGHTALYWYRQSLGQGLEFLIYFQGNSAPDKSGLPSDRFSAERTGGSVSTLTIQRTQQEDSAVYLCASNQGAESAIYFGEGSWLTVV.

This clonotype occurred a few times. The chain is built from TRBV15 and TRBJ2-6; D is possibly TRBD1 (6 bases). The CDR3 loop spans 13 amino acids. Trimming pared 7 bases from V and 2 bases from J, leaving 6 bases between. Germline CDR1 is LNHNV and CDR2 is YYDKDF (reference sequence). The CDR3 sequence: CATNRAGANVLTF. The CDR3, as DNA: TGTGCCACCAACAGGGCTGGGGCCAACGTCCTGACTTTC.

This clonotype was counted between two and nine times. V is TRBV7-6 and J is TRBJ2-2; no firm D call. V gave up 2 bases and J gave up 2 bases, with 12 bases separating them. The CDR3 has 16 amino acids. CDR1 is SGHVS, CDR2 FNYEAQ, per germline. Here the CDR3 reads CASSLLQDDNTGELFF. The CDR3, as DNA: TGTGCCAGCAGCTTACTCCAGGACGATAACACCGGGGAGCTGTTTTTT. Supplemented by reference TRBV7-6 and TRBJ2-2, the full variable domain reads GAGVSQSPRYKVTKRGQDVALRCDPISGHVSLYWYRQALGQGPEFLTYFNYEAQQDKSGLPNDRFSAERPEGSISTLTIQRTEQRDSAMYRCASSLLQDDNTGELFFGEGSRLTVL.

This CDR3 is CASSYSPRETYEQYF. CDR3 in DNA: TGTGCCAGCAGTTACTCCCCTCGCGAAACCTACGAGCAGTACTTC. The J gene is TRBJ2-7, the V gene TRBV6-5; D is uncertain. V was trimmed by 0 bases and J by 2 bases, leaving 11 bases between them. The CDR3 covers 15 residues. Germline V CDR1 and CDR2: MNHEY, SVGAGI.

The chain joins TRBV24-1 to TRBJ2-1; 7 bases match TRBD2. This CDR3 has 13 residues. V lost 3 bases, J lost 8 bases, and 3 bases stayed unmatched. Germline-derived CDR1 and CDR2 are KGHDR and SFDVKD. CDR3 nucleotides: TGTGCCACCAGTGATATGGGGAGGGATGAGCAGTTCTTC. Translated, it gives CATSDMGRDEQFF.

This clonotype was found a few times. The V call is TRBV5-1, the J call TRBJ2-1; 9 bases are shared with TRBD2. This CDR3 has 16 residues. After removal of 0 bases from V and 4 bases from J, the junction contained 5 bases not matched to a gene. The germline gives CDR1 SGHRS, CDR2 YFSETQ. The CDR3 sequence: CASSLVASGAYNEQFF. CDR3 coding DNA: TGCGCCAGCAGCTTGGTGGCTAGCGGGGCGTACAATGAGCAGTTCTTC.

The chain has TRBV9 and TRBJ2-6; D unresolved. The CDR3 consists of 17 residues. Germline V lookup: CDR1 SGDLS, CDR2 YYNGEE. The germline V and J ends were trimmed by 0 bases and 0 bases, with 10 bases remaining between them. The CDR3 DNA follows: TGTGCCAGCAGCGTAGCGCGCCAAATCTCTGGGGCCAACGTCCTGACTTTC. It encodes CASSVARQISGANVLTF.

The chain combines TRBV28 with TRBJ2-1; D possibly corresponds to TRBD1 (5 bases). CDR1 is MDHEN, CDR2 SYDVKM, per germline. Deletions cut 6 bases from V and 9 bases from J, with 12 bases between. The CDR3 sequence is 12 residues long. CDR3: CASRIGVGEQFF. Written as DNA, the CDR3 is TGTGCCAGCAGGATAGGGGTTGGTGAGCAGTTCTTC.

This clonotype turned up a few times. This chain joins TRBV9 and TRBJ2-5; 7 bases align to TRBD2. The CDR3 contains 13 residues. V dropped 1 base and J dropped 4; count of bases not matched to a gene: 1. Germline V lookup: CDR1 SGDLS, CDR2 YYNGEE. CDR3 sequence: CASSVTSVETQYF. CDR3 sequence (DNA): TGTGCCAGCAGCGTAACTAGCGTAGAGACCCAGTACTTC.

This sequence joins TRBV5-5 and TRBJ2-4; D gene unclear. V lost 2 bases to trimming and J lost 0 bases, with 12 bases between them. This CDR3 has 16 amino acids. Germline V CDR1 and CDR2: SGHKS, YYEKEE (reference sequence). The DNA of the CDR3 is TGTGCCAGCAGCTTAGTCGACCAGCTAGCCAAAAACATTCAGTACTTC. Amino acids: CASSLVDQLAKNIQYF. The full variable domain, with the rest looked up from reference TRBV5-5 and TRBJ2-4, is DAGVTQSPTHLIKTRGQQVTLRCSPISGHKSVSWYQQVLGQGPQFIFQYYEKEERGRGNFPDRFSARQFPNYSSELNVNALLLGDSALYLCASSLVDQLAKNIQYFGAGTRLSVL.

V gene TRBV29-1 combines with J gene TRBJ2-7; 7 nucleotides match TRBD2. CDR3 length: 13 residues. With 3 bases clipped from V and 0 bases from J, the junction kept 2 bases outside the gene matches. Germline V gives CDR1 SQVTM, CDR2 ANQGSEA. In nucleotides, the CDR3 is TGCAGCGTTGATTCGGGGGGCTCCTACGAGCAGTACTTC. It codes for CSVDSGGSYEQYF.

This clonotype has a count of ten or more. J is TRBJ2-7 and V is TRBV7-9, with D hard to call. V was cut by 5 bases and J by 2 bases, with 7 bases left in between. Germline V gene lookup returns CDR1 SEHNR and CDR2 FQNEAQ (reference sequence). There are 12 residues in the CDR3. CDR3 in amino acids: CASSRSPYEQYF. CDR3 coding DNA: TGTGCCAGCAGCCGTAGTCCCTACGAGCAGTACTTC.

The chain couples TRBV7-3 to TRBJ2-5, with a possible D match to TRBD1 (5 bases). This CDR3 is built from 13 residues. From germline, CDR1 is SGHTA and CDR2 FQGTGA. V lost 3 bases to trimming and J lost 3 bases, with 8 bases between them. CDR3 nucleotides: TGTGCCAGCAGCTTTCTAGGGGAAGAGACCCAGTACTTC. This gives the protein CASSFLGEETQYF.

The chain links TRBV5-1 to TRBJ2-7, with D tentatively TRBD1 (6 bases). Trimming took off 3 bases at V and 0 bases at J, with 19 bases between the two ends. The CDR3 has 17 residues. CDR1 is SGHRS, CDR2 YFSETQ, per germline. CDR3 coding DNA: TGCGCCAGCAGCTGGGGGCCCGGGACGCTTAGCTCCTACGAGCAGTACTTC. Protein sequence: CASSWGPGTLSSYEQYF. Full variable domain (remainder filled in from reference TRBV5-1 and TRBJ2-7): KAGVTQTPRYLIKTRGQQVTLSCSPISGHRSVSWYQQTPGQGLQFLFEYFSETQRNKGNFPGRFSGRQFSNSRSEMNVSTLELGDSALYLCASSWGPGTLSSYEQYFGPGTRLTVT.

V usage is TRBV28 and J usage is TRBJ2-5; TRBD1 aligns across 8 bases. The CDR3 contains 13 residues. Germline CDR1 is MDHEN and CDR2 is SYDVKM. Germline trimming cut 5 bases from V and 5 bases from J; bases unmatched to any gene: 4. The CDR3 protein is CASSRTGWETQYF. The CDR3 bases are TGTGCCAGCAGTCGGACAGGGTGGGAGACCCAGTACTTC.

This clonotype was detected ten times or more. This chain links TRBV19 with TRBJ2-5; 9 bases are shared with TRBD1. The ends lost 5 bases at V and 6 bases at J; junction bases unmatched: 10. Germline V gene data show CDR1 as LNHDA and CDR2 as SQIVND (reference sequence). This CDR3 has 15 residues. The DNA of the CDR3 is TGTGCCAGTAGTGTCGCGGGGACAGGGTGGCAGACCCAGTACTTC. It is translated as CASSVAGTGWQTQYF.

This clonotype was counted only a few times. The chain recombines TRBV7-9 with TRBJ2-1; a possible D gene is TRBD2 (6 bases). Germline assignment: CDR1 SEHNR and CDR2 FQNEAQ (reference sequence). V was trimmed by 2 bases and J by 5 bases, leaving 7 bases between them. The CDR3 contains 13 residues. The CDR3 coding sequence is TGTGCCAGCAGCTTAATAGCGGACAATGAGCAGTTCTTC. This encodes CASSLIADNEQFF.

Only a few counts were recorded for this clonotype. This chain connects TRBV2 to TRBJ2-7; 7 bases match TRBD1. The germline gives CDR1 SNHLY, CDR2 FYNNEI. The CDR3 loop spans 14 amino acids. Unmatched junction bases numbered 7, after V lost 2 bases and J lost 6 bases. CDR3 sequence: CASSETPGGAEQYF. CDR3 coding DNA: TGTGCCAGCAGTGAAACGCCAGGGGGTGCCGAGCAGTACTTC.

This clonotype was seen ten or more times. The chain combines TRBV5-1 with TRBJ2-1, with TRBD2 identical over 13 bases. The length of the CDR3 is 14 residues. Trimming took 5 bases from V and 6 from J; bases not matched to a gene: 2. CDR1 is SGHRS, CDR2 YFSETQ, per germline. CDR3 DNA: TGCGCCAGCAGACTAGCGGGAGGGAGCAATGAGCAGTTCTTC. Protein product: CASRLAGGSNEQFF.

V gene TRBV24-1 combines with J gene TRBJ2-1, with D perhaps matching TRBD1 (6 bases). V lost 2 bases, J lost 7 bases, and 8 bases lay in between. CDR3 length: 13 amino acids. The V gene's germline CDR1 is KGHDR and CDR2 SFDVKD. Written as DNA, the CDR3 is TGTGCCACCAGTGATTCAGACAGGAATGAGCAGTTCTTC. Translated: CATSDSDRNEQFF.

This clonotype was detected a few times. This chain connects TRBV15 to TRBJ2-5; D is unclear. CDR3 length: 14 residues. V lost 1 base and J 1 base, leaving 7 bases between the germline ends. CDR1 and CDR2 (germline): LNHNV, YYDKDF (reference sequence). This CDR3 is CATSRGGTQETQYF. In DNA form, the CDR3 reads TGTGCCACCAGCAGAGGCGGAACCCAAGAGACCCAGTACTTC. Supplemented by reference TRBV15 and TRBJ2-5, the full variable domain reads DAMVIQNPRYQVTQFGKPVTLSCSQTLNHNVMYWYQQKSSQAPKLLFHYYDKDFNNEADTPDNFQSRRPNTSFCFLDIRSPGLGDTAMYLCATSRGGTQETQYFGPGTRLLVL.

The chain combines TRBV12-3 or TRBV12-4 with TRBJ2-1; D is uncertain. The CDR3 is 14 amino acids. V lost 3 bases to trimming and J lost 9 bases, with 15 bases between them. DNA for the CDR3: TGTGCCAGCAGTTTTGACCTCAAGGACGGTGAGCAGTTCTTC. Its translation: CASSFDLKDGEQFF.

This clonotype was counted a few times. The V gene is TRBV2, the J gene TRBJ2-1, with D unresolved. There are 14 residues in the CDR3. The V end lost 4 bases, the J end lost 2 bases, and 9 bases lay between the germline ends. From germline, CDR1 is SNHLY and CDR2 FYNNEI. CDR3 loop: CASSARTTYNEQFF. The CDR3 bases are TGTGCCAGCAGTGCACGAACAACCTACAATGAGCAGTTCTTC.

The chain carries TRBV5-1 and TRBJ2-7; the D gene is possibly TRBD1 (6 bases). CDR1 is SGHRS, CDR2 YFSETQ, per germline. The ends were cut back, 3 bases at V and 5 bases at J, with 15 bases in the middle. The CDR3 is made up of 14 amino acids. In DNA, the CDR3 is TGCGCCAGCAGCTATTACAGGGTTAGAGACGAGCAGTACTTC. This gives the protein CASSYYRVRDEQYF.

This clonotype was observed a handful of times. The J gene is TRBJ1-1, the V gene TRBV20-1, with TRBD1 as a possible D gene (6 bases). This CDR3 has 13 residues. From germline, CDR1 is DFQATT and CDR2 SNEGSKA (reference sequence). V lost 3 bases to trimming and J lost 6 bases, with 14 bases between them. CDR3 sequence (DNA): TGCAGTGCTAGGATACAGGGAGCGCCTGAAGCTTTCTTT. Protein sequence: CSARIQGAPEAFF.